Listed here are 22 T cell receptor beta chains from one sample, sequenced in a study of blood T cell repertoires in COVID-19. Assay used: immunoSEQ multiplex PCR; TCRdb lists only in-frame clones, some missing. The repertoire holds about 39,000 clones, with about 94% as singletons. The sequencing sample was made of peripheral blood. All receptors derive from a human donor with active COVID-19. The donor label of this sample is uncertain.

CDR3 residues: CASRGQVKTYEQYF. Written as DNA, the CDR3 is TGTGCCAGCAGAGGACAGGTCAAAACGTACGAGCAGTACTTC. The chain is built from TRBV2 and TRBJ2-7; TRBD1 agrees at 7 bases. The V and J ends lost 6 bases and 4 bases, in that order; junction bases with no gene match: 9. The CDR3 has 14 amino acids. Germline CDR1 reads SNHLY; CDR2 reads FYNNEI.

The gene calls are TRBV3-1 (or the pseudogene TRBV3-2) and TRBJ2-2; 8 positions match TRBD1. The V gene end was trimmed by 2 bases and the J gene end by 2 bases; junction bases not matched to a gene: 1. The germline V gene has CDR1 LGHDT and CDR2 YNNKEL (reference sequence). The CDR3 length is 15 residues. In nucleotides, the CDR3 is TGTGCCAGCAGCCAAACAGGGGGTAACACCGGGGAGCTGTTTTTT. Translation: CASSQTGGNTGELFF.

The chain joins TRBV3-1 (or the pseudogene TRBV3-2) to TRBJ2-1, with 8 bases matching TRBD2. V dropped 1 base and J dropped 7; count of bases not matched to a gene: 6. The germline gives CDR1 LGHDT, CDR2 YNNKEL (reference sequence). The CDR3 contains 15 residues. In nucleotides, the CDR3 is TGTGCCAGCAGCCAAGGGGGACTAGGGGAGAATGAGCAGTTCTTC. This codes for CASSQGGLGENEQFF.

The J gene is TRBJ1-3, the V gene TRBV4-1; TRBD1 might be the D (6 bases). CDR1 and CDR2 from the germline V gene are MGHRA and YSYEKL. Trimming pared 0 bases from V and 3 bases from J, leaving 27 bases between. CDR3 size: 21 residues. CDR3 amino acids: CASSQDRLAGGGGPHGNTIYF. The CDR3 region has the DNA TGCGCCAGCAGCCAAGATCGATTGGCCGGAGGGGGGGGGCCTCATGGAAACACCATATATTTT.

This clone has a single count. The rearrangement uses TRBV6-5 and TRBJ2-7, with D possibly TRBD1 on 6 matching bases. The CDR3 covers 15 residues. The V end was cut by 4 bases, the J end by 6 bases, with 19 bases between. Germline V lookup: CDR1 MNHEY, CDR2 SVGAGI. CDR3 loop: CASSFLTGRGGEQYF. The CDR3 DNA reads TGTGCCAGCAGTTTCCTCACTGGCAGGGGTGGCGAGCAGTACTTC.

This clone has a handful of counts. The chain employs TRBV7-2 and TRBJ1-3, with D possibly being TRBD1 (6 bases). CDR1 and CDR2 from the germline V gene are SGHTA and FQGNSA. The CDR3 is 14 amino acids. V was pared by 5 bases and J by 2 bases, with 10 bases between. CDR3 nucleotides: TGTGCCAGCAGCCTTAGGACAGCTGGAAACACCATATATTTT. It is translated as CASSLRTAGNTIYF. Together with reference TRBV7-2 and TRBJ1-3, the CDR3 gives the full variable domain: GAGVSQSPSNKVTEKGKDVELRCDPISGHTALYWYRQSLGQGLEFLIYFQGNSAPDKSGLPSDRFSAERTGGSVSTLTIQRTQQEDSAVYLCASSLRTAGNTIYFGEGSWLTVV.

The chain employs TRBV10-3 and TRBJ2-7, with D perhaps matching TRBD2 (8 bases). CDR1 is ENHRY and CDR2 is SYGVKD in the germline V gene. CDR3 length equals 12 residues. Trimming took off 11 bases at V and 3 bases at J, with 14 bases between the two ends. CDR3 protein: CASRGTSYEQYF. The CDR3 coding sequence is TGTGCCTCCAGGGGGACTAGCTACGAGCAGTACTTC.

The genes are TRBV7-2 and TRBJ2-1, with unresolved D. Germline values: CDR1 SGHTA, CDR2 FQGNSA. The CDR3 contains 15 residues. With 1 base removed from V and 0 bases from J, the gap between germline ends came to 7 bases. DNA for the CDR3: TGTGCCAGCAGCTTAGTTTCGAGCTCCTACAATGAGCAGTTCTTC. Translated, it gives CASSLVSSSYNEQFF.

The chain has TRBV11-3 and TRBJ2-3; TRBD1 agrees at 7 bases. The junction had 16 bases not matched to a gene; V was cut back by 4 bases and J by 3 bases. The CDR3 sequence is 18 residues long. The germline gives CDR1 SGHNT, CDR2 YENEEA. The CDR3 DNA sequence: TGTGCCAGCAGCTCAGGGGGACCGGTCGCGCGCCATACAGATACGCAGTATTTT. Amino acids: CASSSGGPVARHTDTQYF. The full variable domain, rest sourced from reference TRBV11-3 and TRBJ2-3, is EAGVVQSPRYKIIEKKQPVAFWCNPISGHNTLYWYLQNLGQGPELLIRYENEEAVDDSQLPKDRFSAERLKGVDSTLKIQPAELGDSAVYLCASSSGGPVARHTDTQYFGPGTRLTVL.

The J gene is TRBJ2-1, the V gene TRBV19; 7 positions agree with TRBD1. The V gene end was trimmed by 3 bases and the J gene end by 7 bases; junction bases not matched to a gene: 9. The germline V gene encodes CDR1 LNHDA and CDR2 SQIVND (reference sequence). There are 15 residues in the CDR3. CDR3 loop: CASSIQGVGSNEQFF. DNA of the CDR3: TGTGCCAGTAGTATCCAGGGGGTGGGTAGTAATGAGCAGTTCTTC. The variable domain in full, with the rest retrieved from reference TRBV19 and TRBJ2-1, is DGGITQSPKYLFRKEGQNVTLSCEQNLNHDAMYWYRQDPGQGLRLIYYSQIVNDFQKGDIAEGYSVSREKKESFPLTVTSAQKNPTAFYLCASSIQGVGSNEQFFGPGTRLTVL.

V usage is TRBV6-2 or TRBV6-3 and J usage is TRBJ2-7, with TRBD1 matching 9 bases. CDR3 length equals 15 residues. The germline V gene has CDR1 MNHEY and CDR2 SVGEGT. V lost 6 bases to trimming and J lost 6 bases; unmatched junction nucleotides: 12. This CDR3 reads CASSPAGQGPAEQYF. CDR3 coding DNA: TGTGCCAGCAGCCCTGCGGGACAGGGACCAGCCGAGCAGTACTTC.

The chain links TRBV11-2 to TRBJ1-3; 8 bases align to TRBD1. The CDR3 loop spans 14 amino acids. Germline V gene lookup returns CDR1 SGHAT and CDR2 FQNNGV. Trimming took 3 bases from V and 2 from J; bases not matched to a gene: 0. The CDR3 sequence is CASSLDRAGNTIYF. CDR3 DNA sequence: TGTGCCAGCAGCTTGGACAGGGCTGGAAACACCATATATTTT.

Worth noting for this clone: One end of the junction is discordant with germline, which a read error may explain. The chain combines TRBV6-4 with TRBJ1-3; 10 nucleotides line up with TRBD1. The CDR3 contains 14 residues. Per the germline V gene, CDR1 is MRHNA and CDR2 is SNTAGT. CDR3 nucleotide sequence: TGTGCCAGCACCAGAGGACGACAGGGGGCCTGGGTTGTCTTT. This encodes CASTRGRQGAWVVF.

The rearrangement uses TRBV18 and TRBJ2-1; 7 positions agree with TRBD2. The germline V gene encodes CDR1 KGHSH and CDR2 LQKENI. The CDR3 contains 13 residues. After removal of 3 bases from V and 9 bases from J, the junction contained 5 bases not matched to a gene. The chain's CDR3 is CASSPGREGEQFF. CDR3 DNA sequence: TGTGCCAGCTCACCGGGCAGGGAGGGTGAGCAGTTCTTC.

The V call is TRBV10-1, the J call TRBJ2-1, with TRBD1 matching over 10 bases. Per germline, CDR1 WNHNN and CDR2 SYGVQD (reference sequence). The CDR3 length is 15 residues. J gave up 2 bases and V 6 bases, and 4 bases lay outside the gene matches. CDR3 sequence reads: CASSRDRGAYNEQFF. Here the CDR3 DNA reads TGCGCCAGCAGCCGGGACAGGGGAGCCTACAATGAGCAGTTCTTC.

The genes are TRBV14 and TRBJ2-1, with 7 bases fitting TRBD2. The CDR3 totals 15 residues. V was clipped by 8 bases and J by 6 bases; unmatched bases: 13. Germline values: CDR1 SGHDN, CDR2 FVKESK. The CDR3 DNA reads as TGTGCCAGCGCAGGCCCGGCGGGAGTTCGCAATGAGCAGTTCTTC. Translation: CASAGPAGVRNEQFF.

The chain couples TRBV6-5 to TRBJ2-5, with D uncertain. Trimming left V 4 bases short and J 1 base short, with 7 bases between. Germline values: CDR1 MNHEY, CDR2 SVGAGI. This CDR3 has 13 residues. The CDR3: CASSSVRQETQYF. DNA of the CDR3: TGTGCCAGCAGTTCGGTCCGCCAAGAGACCCAGTACTTC.

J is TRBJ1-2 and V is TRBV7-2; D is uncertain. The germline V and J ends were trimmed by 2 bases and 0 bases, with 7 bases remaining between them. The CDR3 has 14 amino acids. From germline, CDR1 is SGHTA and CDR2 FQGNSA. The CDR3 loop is CASSLHPANYGYTF. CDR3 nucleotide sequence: TGTGCCAGCAGCTTACACCCAGCTAACTATGGCTACACCTTC. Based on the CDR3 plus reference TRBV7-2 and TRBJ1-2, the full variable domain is GAGVSQSPSNKVTEKGKDVELRCDPISGHTALYWYRQSLGQGLEFLIYFQGNSAPDKSGLPSDRFSAERTGGSVSTLTIQRTQQEDSAVYLCASSLHPANYGYTFGSGTRLTVV.

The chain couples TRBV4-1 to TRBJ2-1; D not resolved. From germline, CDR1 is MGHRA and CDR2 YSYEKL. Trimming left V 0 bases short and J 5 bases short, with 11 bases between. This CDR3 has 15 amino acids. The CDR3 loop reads CASSQDRTYDNEQFF. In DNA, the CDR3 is TGCGCCAGCAGCCAAGATCGAACCTACGACAATGAGCAGTTCTTC.

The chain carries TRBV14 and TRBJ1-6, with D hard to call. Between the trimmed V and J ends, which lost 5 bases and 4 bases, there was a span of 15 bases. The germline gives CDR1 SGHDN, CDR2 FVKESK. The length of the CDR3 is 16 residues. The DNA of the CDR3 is TGTGCCAGCAGCGACTTACGAGGAAATTATAATTCACCCCTCCACTTT. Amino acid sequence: CASSDLRGNYNSPLHF. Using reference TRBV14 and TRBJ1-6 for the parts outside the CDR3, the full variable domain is EAGVTQFPSHSVIEKGQTVTLRCDPISGHDNLYWYRRVMGKEIKFLLHFVKESKQDESGMPNNRFLAERTGGTYSTLKVQPAELEDSGVYFCASSDLRGNYNSPLHFGNGTRLTVT.

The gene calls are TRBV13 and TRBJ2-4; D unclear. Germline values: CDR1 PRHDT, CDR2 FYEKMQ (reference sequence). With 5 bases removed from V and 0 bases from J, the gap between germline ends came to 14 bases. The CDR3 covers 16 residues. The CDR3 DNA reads TGTGCCAGCAGCCTAAAGTTTGGTGGAGCCAAAAACATTCAGTACTTC. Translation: CASSLKFGGAKNIQYF.

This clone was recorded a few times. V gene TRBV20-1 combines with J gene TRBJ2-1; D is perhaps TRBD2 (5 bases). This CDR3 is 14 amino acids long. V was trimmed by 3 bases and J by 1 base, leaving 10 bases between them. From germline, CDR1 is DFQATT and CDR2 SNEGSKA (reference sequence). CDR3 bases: TGCAGTGCTAGTACTAGTAATTCCTACAATGAGCAGTTCTTC. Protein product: CSASTSNSYNEQFF.